Each of the 24 T cell receptor beta chains below was sequenced from the same sample in a study of technical replicates of blood from a handful of donors. The assay was immunoSEQ multiplex PCR, and TCRdb's table has in-frame clones only and misses some. The sample includes 80,000 to 85,000 clones, 75% to 90% of them seen just once. The specimen was T cells isolated from PBMCs. Source of these receptors: a human donor in good health.

V gene TRBV7-8 combines with J gene TRBJ2-3; 11 bases line up with TRBD2. This CDR3 has 21 amino acids. Germline CDR1 and CDR2: SGHVS and FQNEAQ. V lost 7 bases to trimming and J lost 2 bases; unmatched junction nucleotides: 23. As DNA, the CDR3 is TGTGCCAGCACCCCTTCTCGCCCCGGGATCATAGCGGGAGGGACCACAGATACGCAGTATTTT. It translates to CASTPSRPGIIAGGTTDTQYF.

This sequence joins TRBV19 and TRBJ2-1; 10 positions agree with TRBD2. Germline trimming cut 3 bases from V and 5 bases from J; bases unmatched to any gene: 7. Germline CDR1 is LNHDA and CDR2 is SQIVND (reference sequence). The length of the CDR3 is 16 residues. CDR3 nucleotide sequence: TGTGCCAGTAGTATGGTGGCTAGCGGGAGCCACAATGAGCAGTTCTTC. This translates into CASSMVASGSHNEQFF.

This clone was observed once. The chain recombines TRBV19 with TRBJ1-5, with D possibly matching TRBD1 (6 bases). The CDR3 loop spans 15 amino acids. V lost 3 bases, J lost 7 bases, and 16 bases lay in between. CDR1 is LNHDA and CDR2 is SQIVND in the germline V gene (reference sequence). CDR3 coding DNA: TGTGCCAGTAGTATGAGTGACAGGTTGGTCCAGCCCCAGCATTTT. This gives the protein CASSMSDRLVQPQHF.

The chain has TRBV28 and TRBJ1-5, with D hard to call. The CDR3 runs 12 residues. Trimming shortened V by 11 bases and J by 7 bases, and 15 bases separated the two germline ends. Germline CDR1 reads MDHEN; CDR2 reads SYDVKM. This chain's CDR3 is CAGAEGGQPQHF. CDR3 bases: TGTGCCGGAGCAGAGGGTGGCCAGCCCCAGCATTTT.

The V call is TRBV7-9, the J call TRBJ2-3; 7 bases align to TRBD1. The CDR3 runs to 15 residues. The germline gives CDR1 SEHNR, CDR2 FQNEAQ (reference sequence). V gave up 5 bases and J gave up 9 bases; unmatched junction bases: 14. The CDR3 loop reads CASSLGQRASLTQYF. The CDR3 DNA sequence: TGTGCCAGCAGCCTGGGACAGAGAGCCTCCTTGACGCAGTATTTT.

The V call is TRBV10-3, the J call TRBJ2-7, with TRBD2 identical over 13 bases. V was pared by 5 bases and J by 2 bases, with 3 bases of the junction left unmatched. Germline-derived CDR1 and CDR2 are ENHRY and SYGVKD. CDR3 length: 15 amino acids. CDR3 DNA: TGTGCCATCAGTCCAGGGACTAGCGGGGCCTACGAGCAGTACTTC. This gives the protein CAISPGTSGAYEQYF.

This chain connects TRBV27 to TRBJ1-1, with 9 bases lining up with TRBD1. Germline V gene lookup returns CDR1 MNHEY and CDR2 SMNVEV (reference sequence). After removal of 6 bases from V and 3 bases from J, the junction contained 5 bases not matched to a gene. The CDR3 is made up of 14 amino acids. The CDR3 sequence is CASSPGTGYTEAFF. CDR3 DNA: TGTGCCAGCAGCCCAGGGACAGGGTACACTGAAGCTTTCTTT.

This chain joins TRBV6-4 and TRBJ2-6; 7 nucleotides align to TRBD2. Germline CDR1 MRHNA, CDR2 SNTAGT. The CDR3 extends over 15 amino acids. Trimming at V came to 4 bases and at J to 2 bases, leaving 2 bases not matched to a gene. The CDR3 is CASSAGGAGANVLTF. In DNA, the CDR3 is TGTGCCAGCAGTGCGGGGGGAGCTGGGGCCAACGTCCTGACTTTC.

The CDR3 reads CASSLSGTASYEQYF. The CDR3 DNA reads TGTGCCAGCAGCCTCTCCGGGACAGCTTCCTACGAGCAGTACTTC. The chain carries TRBV6-1 and TRBJ2-7, with 7 bases aligning to TRBD1. The CDR3 covers 15 residues. Losses at the gene ends were 6 bases for V and 1 base for J; bases not matched to a gene: 9. Looked up from germline, CDR1 is MNHNS and CDR2 is SASEGT.

The chain combines TRBV30 with TRBJ2-7; D unresolved. The CDR3 has 11 residues. Germline assignment: CDR1 GTSNPN and CDR2 SVGIG (reference sequence). With 2 bases removed from V and 3 bases from J, the gap between germline ends came to 5 bases. The CDR3 here is CAWSPNYEQYF. CDR3 bases: TGTGCCTGGAGTCCAAACTACGAGCAGTACTTC.

The chain links TRBV7-2 to TRBJ1-4; 8 positions agree with TRBD1. Per the germline V gene, CDR1 is SGHTA and CDR2 is FQGNSA. This CDR3 is built from 14 residues. V lost 5 bases to trimming and J lost 8 bases; unmatched junction nucleotides: 7. The CDR3 nucleotides read TGTGCCAGCAGCCCAAGGACAGGGAGAGAAAAACTGTTTTTT. Protein product: CASSPRTGREKLFF.

The genes are TRBV6-1 and TRBJ2-2; 7 bases fit TRBD1. Unmatched junction bases numbered 9, after V lost 0 bases and J lost 5 bases. The germline V gene has CDR1 MNHNS and CDR2 SASEGT. This CDR3 has 17 residues. Here the CDR3 reads CASSEAQHRGRTGELFF. The DNA of the CDR3 is TGTGCCAGCAGTGAAGCTCAACACAGGGGAAGGACCGGGGAGCTGTTTTTT.

The genes are TRBV27 and TRBJ2-1; D is unresolved. CDR3 length equals 15 residues. The V end was cut by 2 bases, the J end by 2 bases, with 10 bases between. From germline, CDR1 is MNHEY and CDR2 SMNVEV (reference sequence). CDR3 DNA sequence: TGTGCCAGCAGTTTAGCGGATACGGCCTACAATGAGCAGTTCTTC. This translates into CASSLADTAYNEQFF.

The gene calls are TRBV18 and TRBJ2-2; TRBD1 matches at 8 bases. Germline V CDR1 and CDR2: KGHSH, LQKENI. Trimming removed 8 bases from V and 0 bases from J; junction bases left unmatched: 5. CDR3 length equals 15 residues. The CDR3 here is CASLRDRSNTGELFF. In DNA, the CDR3 is TGTGCCAGCCTACGGGACAGGTCGAACACCGGGGAGCTGTTTTTT.

This rearrangement joins TRBV2 to TRBJ1-5, with 11 bases aligning to TRBD1. The V and J ends lost 5 bases and 6 bases, in that order; junction bases with no gene match: 6. The CDR3 has 15 amino acids. Germline assignment: CDR1 SNHLY and CDR2 FYNNEI. CDR3 amino acids: CASSSGQGAGQPQHF. The CDR3 bases are TGTGCCAGCAGTTCTGGACAGGGGGCTGGTCAGCCCCAGCATTTT.

V and J are TRBV5-1 and TRBJ2-3; D is perhaps TRBD1 (6 bases). V lost 0 bases and J lost 2, with 13 bases in between. The CDR3 is 16 amino acids. Germline V gene data show CDR1 as SGHRS and CDR2 as YFSETQ. CDR3: CASSLEWGLPTDTQYF. CDR3 DNA: TGCGCCAGCAGCTTGGAATGGGGGCTGCCCACAGATACGCAGTATTTT.

The rearrangement links TRBV5-1 to TRBJ2-7, with TRBD2 matching over 7 bases. Looked up from germline, CDR1 is SGHRS and CDR2 is YFSETQ. The V segment lost 0 bases and the J segment 3 bases; nucleotides outside the gene matches: 9. CDR3 length: 16 residues. The CDR3 protein is CASSLGMAGEGYEQYF. The CDR3 DNA reads TGCGCCAGCAGCTTGGGAATGGCGGGAGAGGGCTACGAGCAGTACTTC.

V usage is TRBV7-2 and J usage is TRBJ2-7; 8 nucleotides align to TRBD2. This CDR3 contains 19 residues. The V gene end was trimmed by 3 bases and the J gene end by 4 bases; junction bases not matched to a gene: 20. The germline V gene encodes CDR1 SGHTA and CDR2 FQGNSA. The CDR3 spells CASSFIRYSGTPGRYEQYF. The CDR3 nucleotides are TGTGCCAGCAGCTTTATTCGGTATAGCGGGACTCCAGGCCGGTACGAGCAGTACTTC.

This chain uses TRBV2 with TRBJ2-1; TRBD1 agrees at 8 bases. The CDR3 sequence is 19 residues long. Germline assignment: CDR1 SNHLY and CDR2 FYNNEI. V dropped 0 bases and J dropped 3; count of bases not matched to a gene: 13. CDR3 sequence (DNA): TGTGCCAGCAGTGAAGCTTTACCAGGGGGCGGGTCGATCTACAATGAGCAGTTCTTC. Translating it yields CASSEALPGGGSIYNEQFF.

This clone was found a few times. The gene calls are TRBV7-9 and TRBJ1-1, with 7 bases identical to TRBD1. Germline V lookup: CDR1 SEHNR, CDR2 FQNEAQ (reference sequence). Trimming took 5 bases from V and 9 from J; bases not matched to a gene: 6. The CDR3 is 12 residues long. DNA for the CDR3: TGTGCCAGCAGCCAAGACAGGGTTCAAGCTTTCTTT. As protein: CASSQDRVQAFF.

The V gene is TRBV7-3, the J gene TRBJ2-3, with D perhaps matching TRBD2 (5 bases). CDR1 is SGHTA, CDR2 FQGTGA, per germline. V dropped 4 bases and J dropped 4 bases, with 15 bases sitting between them. The length of the CDR3 is 15 residues. The CDR3, as DNA: TGTGCCAGCAGCTCAAGTGACTACCTCCCAGATACGCAGTATTTT. Protein: CASSSSDYLPDTQYF. Full variable domain (rest looked up from reference TRBV7-3 and TRBJ2-3): GAGVSQTPSNKVTEKGKYVELRCDPISGHTALYWYRQSLGQGPEFLIYFQGTGAADDSGLPNDRFFAVRPEGSVSTLKIQRTERGDSAVYLCASSSSDYLPDTQYFGPGTRLTVL.

V usage is TRBV6-5 and J usage is TRBJ1-2, with D uncertain. The CDR3 is 13 amino acids. With 6 bases removed from V and 4 bases from J, the gap between germline ends came to 12 bases. Germline CDR1 MNHEY, CDR2 SVGAGI. DNA for the CDR3: TGTGCCAGCAGCCATAACGGGATCTATGGCTACACCTTC. This codes for CASSHNGIYGYTF.

V gene TRBV6-6 combines with J gene TRBJ1-1; TRBD1 is a possible D gene (5 bases). Germline V gene sequence: CDR1 MNHNY, CDR2 SVGAGI (reference sequence). V lost 6 bases and J lost 2, with 13 bases in between. The CDR3 runs 14 residues. The CDR3 region has the DNA TGTGCCAGCAGATCGGGGGGGTTTAACACTGAAGCTTTCTTT. Protein: CASRSGGFNTEAFF.

The table lists this clone with a count of one. The chain links TRBV6-1 to TRBJ1-1; 9 nucleotides match TRBD1. Losses at the gene ends were 4 bases for V and 3 bases for J; bases not matched to a gene: 0. This CDR3 contains 13 residues. Germline-derived CDR1 and CDR2 are MNHNS and SASEGT. The CDR3 DNA reads TGTGCCAGCAGTGGACAGGGGGACACTGAAGCTTTCTTT. It specifies CASSGQGDTEAFF.